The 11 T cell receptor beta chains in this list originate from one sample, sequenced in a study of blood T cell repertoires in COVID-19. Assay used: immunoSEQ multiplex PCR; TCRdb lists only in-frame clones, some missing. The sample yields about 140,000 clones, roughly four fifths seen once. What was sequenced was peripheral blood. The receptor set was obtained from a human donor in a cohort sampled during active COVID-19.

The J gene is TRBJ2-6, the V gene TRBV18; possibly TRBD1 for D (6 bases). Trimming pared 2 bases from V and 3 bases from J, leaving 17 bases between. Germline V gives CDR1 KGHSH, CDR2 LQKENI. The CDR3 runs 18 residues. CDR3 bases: TGTGCCAGCTCACCATTTCAGGGGCTGAGGGATGGGGCCAACGTCCTGACTTTC. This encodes CASSPFQGLRDGANVLTF. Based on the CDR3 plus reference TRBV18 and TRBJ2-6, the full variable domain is NAGVMQNPRHLVRRRGQEARLRCSPMKGHSHVYWYRQLPEEGLKFMVYLQKENIIDESGMPKERFSAEFPKEGPSILRIQQVVRGDSAAYFCASSPFQGLRDGANVLTFGAGSRLTVL.

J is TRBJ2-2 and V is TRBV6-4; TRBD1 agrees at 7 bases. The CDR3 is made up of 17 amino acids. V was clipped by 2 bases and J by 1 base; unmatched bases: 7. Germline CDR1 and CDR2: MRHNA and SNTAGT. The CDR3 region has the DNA TGTGCCAGCAGTGACCGACAGGGAATAGTGAACACCGGGGAGCTGTTTTTT. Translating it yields CASSDRQGIVNTGELFF.

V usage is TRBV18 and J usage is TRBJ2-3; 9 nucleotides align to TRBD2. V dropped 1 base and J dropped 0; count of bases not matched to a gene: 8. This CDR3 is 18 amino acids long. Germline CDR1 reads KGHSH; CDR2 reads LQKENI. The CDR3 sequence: CASSPLPLAGKSTDTQYF. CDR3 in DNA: TGTGCCAGCTCACCACTACCCCTAGCGGGGAAAAGCACAGATACGCAGTATTTT.

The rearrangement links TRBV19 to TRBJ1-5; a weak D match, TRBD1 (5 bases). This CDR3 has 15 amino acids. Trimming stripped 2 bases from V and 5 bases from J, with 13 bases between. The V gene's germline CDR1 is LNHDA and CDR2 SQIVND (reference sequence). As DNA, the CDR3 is TGTGCCAGTAGTATAAGACAGAATATGGATCAGCCCCAGCATTTT. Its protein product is CASSIRQNMDQPQHF.

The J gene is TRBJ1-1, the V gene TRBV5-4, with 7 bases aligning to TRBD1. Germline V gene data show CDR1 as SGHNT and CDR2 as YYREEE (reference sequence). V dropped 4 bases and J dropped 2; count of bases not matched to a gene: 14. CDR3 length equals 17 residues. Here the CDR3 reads CASSPRSGRGVNTEAFF. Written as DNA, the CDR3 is TGTGCCAGCAGCCCCCGGTCGGGCAGGGGGGTAAACACTGAAGCTTTCTTT.

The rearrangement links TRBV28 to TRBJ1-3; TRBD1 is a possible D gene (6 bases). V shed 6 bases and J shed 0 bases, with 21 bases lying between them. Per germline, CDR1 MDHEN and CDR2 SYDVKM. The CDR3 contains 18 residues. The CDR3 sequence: CASRVPGQGRDSGNTIYF. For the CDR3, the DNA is TGTGCCAGCAGGGTCCCGGGACAAGGGAGGGACTCTGGAAACACCATATATTTT.

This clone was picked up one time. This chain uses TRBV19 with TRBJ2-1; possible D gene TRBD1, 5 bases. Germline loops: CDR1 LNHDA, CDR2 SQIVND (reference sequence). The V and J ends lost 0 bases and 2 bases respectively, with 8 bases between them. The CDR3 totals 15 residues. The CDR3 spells CASSIDQGPYNEQFF. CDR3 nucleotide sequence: TGTGCCAGTAGTATAGATCAGGGCCCCTACAATGAGCAGTTCTTC.

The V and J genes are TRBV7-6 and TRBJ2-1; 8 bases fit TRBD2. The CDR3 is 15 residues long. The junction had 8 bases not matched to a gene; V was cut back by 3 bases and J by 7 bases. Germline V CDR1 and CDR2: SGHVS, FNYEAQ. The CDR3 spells CASSFGSSGENEQFF. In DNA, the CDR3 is TGTGCCAGCAGCTTCGGGAGTAGCGGGGAGAATGAGCAGTTCTTC. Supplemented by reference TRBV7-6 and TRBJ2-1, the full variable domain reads GAGVSQSPRYKVTKRGQDVALRCDPISGHVSLYWYRQALGQGPEFLTYFNYEAQQDKSGLPNDRFSAERPEGSISTLTIQRTEQRDSAMYRCASSFGSSGENEQFFGPGTRLTVL.

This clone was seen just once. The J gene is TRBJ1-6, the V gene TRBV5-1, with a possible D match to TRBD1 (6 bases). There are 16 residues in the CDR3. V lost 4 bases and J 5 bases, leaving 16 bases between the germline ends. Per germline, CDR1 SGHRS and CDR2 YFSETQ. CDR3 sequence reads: CASSRSVTGNNSPLHF. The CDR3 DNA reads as TGCGCCAGCAGCCGTAGCGTAACAGGGAATAATTCACCCCTCCACTTT.

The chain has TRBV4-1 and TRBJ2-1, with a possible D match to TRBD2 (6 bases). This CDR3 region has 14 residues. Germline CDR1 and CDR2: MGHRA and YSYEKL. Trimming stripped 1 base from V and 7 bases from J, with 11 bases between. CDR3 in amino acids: CASSQASARNEQFF. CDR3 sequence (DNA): TGCGCCAGCAGCCAAGCTAGCGCGCGGAATGAGCAGTTCTTC.

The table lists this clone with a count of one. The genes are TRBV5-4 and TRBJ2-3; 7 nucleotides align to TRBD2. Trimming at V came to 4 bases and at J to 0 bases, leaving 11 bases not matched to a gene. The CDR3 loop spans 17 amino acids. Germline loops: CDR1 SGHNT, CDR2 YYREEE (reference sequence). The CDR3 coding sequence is TGTGCCAGCAGCGCGAGTTTTAGCGGGTCTAGCACAGATACGCAGTATTTT. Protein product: CASSASFSGSSTDTQYF.